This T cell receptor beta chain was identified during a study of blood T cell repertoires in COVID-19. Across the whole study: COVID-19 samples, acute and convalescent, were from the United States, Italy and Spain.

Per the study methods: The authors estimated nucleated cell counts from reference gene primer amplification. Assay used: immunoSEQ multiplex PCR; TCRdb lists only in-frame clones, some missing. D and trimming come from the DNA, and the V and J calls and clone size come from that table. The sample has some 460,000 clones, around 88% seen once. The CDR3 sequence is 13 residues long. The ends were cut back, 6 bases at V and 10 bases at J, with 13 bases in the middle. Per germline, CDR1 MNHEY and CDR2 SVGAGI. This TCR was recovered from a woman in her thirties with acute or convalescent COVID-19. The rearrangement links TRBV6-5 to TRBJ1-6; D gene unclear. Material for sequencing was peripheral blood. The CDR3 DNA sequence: TGTGCCAGCAGCTGGGCCGCTGGGTCACCCCTCCACTTT. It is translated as CASSWAAGSPLHF.